These 24 T cell receptor beta chains were all obtained from the same sample, sequenced in a study of OX40 agonist ivuxolimab in advanced cancers. Sequenced by immunoSEQ multiplex PCR; TCRdb stores in-frame clones only, minus some. The sample consists of tens of thousands of clones, roughly 80% of them appearing once. Source: CD4+ or CD8+ T cells sorted from blood, taken in a trial of the OX40 agonist ivuxolimab. These receptors were taken from an adult with an advanced solid tumor such as melanoma, head and neck, liver or kidney cancer.

The V gene is TRBV5-8, the J gene TRBJ2-4, with 7 bases fitting TRBD2. CDR1 and CDR2 (germline): SGHTS, YDEGEE. CDR3 length: 15 residues. V lost 2 bases and J lost 4; bases outside the gene matches: 6. CDR3 nucleotides: TGTGCCAGCAGCTTAAGCGGGGCTAGAAAAAACATTCAGTACTTC. This gives the protein CASSLSGARKNIQYF.

Only one count was recorded for this clone. The rearrangement uses TRBV4-1 and TRBJ2-7; D is perhaps TRBD1 (6 bases). CDR1 MGHRA and CDR2 YSYEKL come from the germline V gene. CDR3 length equals 13 residues. With 1 base removed from V and 2 bases from J, the gap between germline ends came to 6 bases. CDR3 bases: TGCGCCAGCAGCCAAGGACAGGCCTACGAGCAGTACTTC. This translates into CASSQGQAYEQYF.

The rearrangement links TRBV7-6 to TRBJ1-4; 7 nucleotides agree with TRBD1. V was pared by 0 bases and J by 11 bases, with 12 bases of the junction left unmatched. Germline lookup yields CDR1 SGHVS and CDR2 FNYEAQ. This CDR3 comprises 16 residues. CDR3 residues: CASSLAGTVFSGKLFF. CDR3 nucleotide sequence: TGTGCCAGCAGCTTAGCCGGGACAGTCTTCTCGGGGAAACTGTTTTTT. The full variable domain, rest sourced from reference TRBV7-6 and TRBJ1-4, is GAGVSQSPRYKVTKRGQDVALRCDPISGHVSLYWYRQALGQGPEFLTYFNYEAQQDKSGLPNDRFSAERPEGSISTLTIQRTEQRDSAMYRCASSLAGTVFSGKLFFGSGTQLSVL.

This chain joins TRBV4-3 and TRBJ2-5; possibly TRBD1 or TRBD2 for D (5 bases each). Trimming removed 3 bases at V and 5 bases at J, with 16 bases between. The germline gives CDR1 LGHNA, CDR2 YSLEER. This CDR3 spans 15 amino acids. CDR3 amino acids: CASSHDKGSGETQYF. The DNA of the CDR3 is TGCGCCAGCAGCCACGATAAGGGGTCGGGGGAGACCCAGTACTTC.

The V and J genes are TRBV5-1 and TRBJ2-7, with D unclear. V shed 1 base and J shed 0 bases, with 5 bases lying between them. This CDR3 is built from 13 residues. Germline loops: CDR1 SGHRS, CDR2 YFSETQ. Here the CDR3 reads CASSLLSSYEQYF. For the CDR3, the DNA is TGCGCCAGCAGCTTGTTGAGCTCCTACGAGCAGTACTTC.

This sequence joins TRBV5-1 and TRBJ1-1; unclear D gene. This CDR3 contains 14 residues. Deletions cut 0 bases from V and 3 bases from J, with 9 bases between. The germline V gene encodes CDR1 SGHRS and CDR2 YFSETQ. The CDR3 nucleotides are TGCGCCAGCAGCTTGGGGAGAATAGACACTGAAGCTTTCTTT. Encoded protein: CASSLGRIDTEAFF.

The rearrangement joins TRBV9 to TRBJ2-3, with 8 bases fitting TRBD2. The CDR3 covers 15 residues. Looked up from germline, CDR1 is SGDLS and CDR2 is YYNGEE. J gave up 0 bases and V 4 bases, and 4 bases lay outside the gene matches. The CDR3 sequence is CASSLLAGSTDTQYF. DNA of the CDR3: TGTGCCAGCAGCCTCTTAGCGGGAAGCACAGATACGCAGTATTTT.

This clone has just a few counts. The J gene is TRBJ2-5, the V gene TRBV28; no reliable D call. With 3 bases removed from V and 4 bases from J, the gap between germline ends came to 12 bases. Germline CDR1 is MDHEN and CDR2 is SYDVKM. This CDR3 has 14 amino acids. Written as DNA, the CDR3 is TGTGCCAGCAGTTTTCCAGATTACGGAGAGACCCAGTACTTC. Translating it yields CASSFPDYGETQYF.

This clone has more than one count but fewer than ten. In nucleotides, the CDR3 is TGTGCCAGCTCACCACCGATGGGTACCAACTACGAGCAGTACTTC. It specifies CASSPPMGTNYEQYF. The chain joins TRBV18 to TRBJ2-7; D remains unclear. The V end lost 0 bases, the J end lost 3 bases, and 12 bases lay between the germline ends. Per the germline V gene, CDR1 is KGHSH and CDR2 is LQKENI. The length of the CDR3 is 15 residues.

About this clone: In the same sample, other DNA sequences code for this CDR3. The J gene is TRBJ2-3, the V gene TRBV7-6, with 11 bases matching TRBD1. This CDR3 contains 15 residues. CDR1 SGHVS and CDR2 FNYEAQ come from the germline V gene. Germline trimming cut 6 bases from V and 1 base from J; bases unmatched to any gene: 3. In DNA, the CDR3 is TGTGCCAGCAGGAGGACAGGGGGCGGCACAGATACGCAGTATTTT. Translation gives CASRRTGGGTDTQYF.

The rearrangement joins TRBV5-1 to TRBJ2-1; D call uncertain. The V and J ends lost 4 bases and 2 bases respectively, with 10 bases between them. The CDR3 is 14 amino acids. Germline V gives CDR1 SGHRS, CDR2 YFSETQ. CDR3 bases: TGCGCCAGCAGCCTGGCGCCGGCCTACAATGAGCAGTTCTTC. Its translation: CASSLAPAYNEQFF. Variable domain in full (rest from reference TRBV5-1 and TRBJ2-1): KAGVTQTPRYLIKTRGQQVTLSCSPISGHRSVSWYQQTPGQGLQFLFEYFSETQRNKGNFPGRFSGRQFSNSRSEMNVSTLELGDSALYLCASSLAPAYNEQFFGPGTRLTVL.

This chain uses TRBV5-1 with TRBJ2-7; 11 nucleotides agree with TRBD2. V trimming: 2 bases; J trimming: 6 bases; junction bases outside the gene matches: 7. CDR1 is SGHRS and CDR2 is YFSETQ in the germline V gene. The CDR3 is made up of 15 amino acids. The CDR3 reads CASSLDSGGAVEQYF. DNA of the CDR3: TGCGCCAGCAGCTTAGATAGCGGGGGGGCCGTCGAGCAGTACTTC.

The V call is TRBV5-5, the J call TRBJ2-7; a weak D match, TRBD2 (6 bases). Germline CDR1 SGHKS, CDR2 YYEKEE (reference sequence). The V gene lost 0 bases and the J gene lost 4 bases, with 14 bases spanning the gap. There are 15 residues in the CDR3. The CDR3 sequence is CASSLEVGLAYEQYF. DNA for the CDR3: TGTGCCAGCAGCTTGGAGGTAGGGCTAGCGTACGAGCAGTACTTC.

This clone was seen a handful of times. V usage is TRBV30 and J usage is TRBJ1-5; 7 nucleotides line up with TRBD1. Unmatched junction bases numbered 1, after V lost 0 bases and J lost 2 bases. The CDR3 has 14 amino acids. CDR1 and CDR2 (germline): GTSNPN, SVGIG (reference sequence). CDR3 sequence reads: CAWSVTGRNQPQHF. CDR3 sequence (DNA): TGTGCCTGGAGTGTGACAGGGCGCAATCAGCCCCAGCATTTT.

This chain's CDR3 is CASSMGNTEAFF. The CDR3 DNA reads as TGTGCCAGCAGTATGGGAAACACTGAAGCTTTCTTT. The rearrangement uses TRBV4-2 and TRBJ1-1; D ambiguous. Deletions cut 6 bases from V and 2 bases from J, with 7 bases between. CDR3 length: 12 residues. The V gene's germline CDR1 is LGHNA and CDR2 YNFKEQ.

V and J are TRBV9 and TRBJ2-1; 7 nucleotides align to TRBD1. The germline gives CDR1 SGDLS, CDR2 YYNGEE. This CDR3 region has 12 residues. V gave up 6 bases and J gave up 7 bases; unmatched junction bases: 4. The CDR3 region is CASNQQGNEQFF. The CDR3, as DNA: TGTGCCAGCAACCAACAGGGGAATGAGCAGTTCTTC.

The rearrangement links TRBV2 to TRBJ1-1, with no clear D. Looked up from germline, CDR1 is SNHLY and CDR2 is FYNNEI. The CDR3 is 13 amino acids. The ends were cut back, 1 base at V and 5 bases at J, with 8 bases in the middle. CDR3 in DNA: TGTGCCAGCAGTGAAGGGCCGGGAACTGAAGCTTTCTTT. This sequence encodes CASSEGPGTEAFF. Complete variable domain (other parts from reference TRBV2 and TRBJ1-1): EPEVTQTPSHQVTQMGQEVILRCVPISNHLYFYWYRQILGQKVEFLVSFYNNEISEKSEIFDDQFSVERPDGSNFTLKIRSTKLEDSAMYFCASSEGPGTEAFFGQGTRLTVV.

The CDR3 here is CASRGTGAEEQYF. The CDR3 region has the DNA TGTGCCAGCAGGGGGACAGGGGCGGAAGAGCAGTACTTC. V usage is TRBV9 and J usage is TRBJ2-7; 10 bases map to TRBD1. Germline V lookup: CDR1 SGDLS, CDR2 YYNGEE. The CDR3 totals 13 residues. V was clipped by 5 bases and J by 7 bases; unmatched bases: 6.

This clone has just a few counts. V usage is TRBV14 and J usage is TRBJ2-7; TRBD1 agrees at 7 bases. This CDR3 has 16 residues. Germline V gene data show CDR1 as SGHDN and CDR2 as FVKESK. After removal of 2 bases from V and 4 bases from J, the junction contained 11 bases not matched to a gene. The CDR3 loop reads CASSQIKTGPIYEQYF. In nucleotides, the CDR3 is TGTGCCAGCAGCCAAATTAAGACAGGGCCCATTTACGAGCAGTACTTC.

V is TRBV14 and J is TRBJ2-7; D ambiguous. CDR3 size: 12 residues. Germline-derived CDR1 and CDR2 are SGHDN and FVKESK. Trimming removed 3 bases at V and 4 bases at J, with 7 bases between. CDR3 amino acids: CASSQPGYEQYF. The CDR3 DNA follows: TGTGCCAGCAGCCAGCCTGGTTACGAGCAGTACTTC.

This clone was counted only a few times. The chain has TRBV30 and TRBJ1-5; D unclear. The V gene lost 1 base and the J gene lost 3 bases, with 10 bases spanning the gap. The CDR3 has 14 amino acids. The germline gives CDR1 GTSNPN, CDR2 SVGIG (reference sequence). The CDR3 loop is CAWSGEGVNQPQHF. CDR3 nucleotide sequence: TGTGCCTGGAGTGGGGAGGGCGTCAATCAGCCCCAGCATTTT.

The genes are TRBV13 and TRBJ1-3; the D gene is possibly TRBD1 (6 bases). Germline V gene sequence: CDR1 PRHDT, CDR2 FYEKMQ (reference sequence). Trimming took 3 bases from V and 0 from J, leaving 15 bases between them. CDR3 size: 17 residues. CDR3 amino acids: CASSLSRGTNSGNTIYF. The CDR3 DNA reads TGTGCCAGCAGCTTGAGCAGGGGCACTAACTCTGGAAACACCATATATTTT.

V usage is TRBV27 and J usage is TRBJ2-1; 8 positions match TRBD2. Germline CDR1 MNHEY, CDR2 SMNVEV (reference sequence). Trimming removed 2 bases from V and 2 bases from J; junction bases left unmatched: 5. The length of the CDR3 is 16 residues. CDR3 coding DNA: TGTGCCAGCAGTTTAATGACGGGAGGGCCCTACAATGAGCAGTTCTTC. Translation: CASSLMTGGPYNEQFF.

The rearrangement joins TRBV7-6 to TRBJ2-2; 8 positions match TRBD2. The CDR3 consists of 18 residues. CDR1 is SGHVS, CDR2 FNYEAQ, per germline. V shed 3 bases, J shed 4 bases, and the junction held 13 bases outside the gene matches. In DNA, the CDR3 is TGTGCCAGCAGCTTTAGCTTGCGGGAGGCCCCTACCACCGGGGAGCTGTTTTTT. Protein: CASSFSLREAPTTGELFF.